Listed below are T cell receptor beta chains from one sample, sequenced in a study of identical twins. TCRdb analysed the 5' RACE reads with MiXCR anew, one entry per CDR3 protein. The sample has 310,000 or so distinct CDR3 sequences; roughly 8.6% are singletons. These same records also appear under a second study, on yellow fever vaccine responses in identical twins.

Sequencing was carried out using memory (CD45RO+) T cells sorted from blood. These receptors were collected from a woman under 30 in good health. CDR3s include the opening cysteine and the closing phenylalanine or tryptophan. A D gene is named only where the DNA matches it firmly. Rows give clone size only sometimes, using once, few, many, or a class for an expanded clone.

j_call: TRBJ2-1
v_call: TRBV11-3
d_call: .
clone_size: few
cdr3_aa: CASSLTAGSYNEQFF
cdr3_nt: TGTGCCAGCAGCTTAACGGCGGGGTCTTACAATGAGCAGTTCTTC

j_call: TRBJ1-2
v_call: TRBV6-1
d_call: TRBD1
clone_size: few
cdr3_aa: CASSQQDRAGGYTF
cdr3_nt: TGTGCCAGCAGTCAACAGGACAGGGCGGGGGGCTACACCTTC

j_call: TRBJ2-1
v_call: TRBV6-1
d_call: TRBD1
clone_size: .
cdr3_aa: CASSLDRNWENEQFF
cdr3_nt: TGTGCCAGCAGTCTGGACAGGAATTGGGAGAATGAGCAGTTCTTC

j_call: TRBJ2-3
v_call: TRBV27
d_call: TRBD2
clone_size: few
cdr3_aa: CASSSRQAGASHTQYF
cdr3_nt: TGTGCCAGCAGCTCCCGTCAGGCGGGAGCATCACATACGCAGTATTTT

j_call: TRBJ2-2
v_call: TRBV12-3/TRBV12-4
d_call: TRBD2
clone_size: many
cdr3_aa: CASSQAGGDYTGELFF
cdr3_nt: TGTGCCAGCAGTCAAGCGGGGGGCGATTACACCGGGGAGCTGTTTTTT

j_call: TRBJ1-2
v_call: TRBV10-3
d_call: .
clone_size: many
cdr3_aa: CATGVPGANYGYTF
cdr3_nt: TGTGCCACCGGAGTCCCAGGAGCTAACTATGGCTACACCTTC

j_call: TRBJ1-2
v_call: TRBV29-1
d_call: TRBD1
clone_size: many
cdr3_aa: CSVDTGGAVYGYTF
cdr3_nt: TGCAGCGTTGATACAGGGGGCGCGGTCTATGGCTACACCTTC

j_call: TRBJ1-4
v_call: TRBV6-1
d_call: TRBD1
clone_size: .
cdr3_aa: CASQPKTGGFEKLFF
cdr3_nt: TGTGCCAGCCAGCCCAAGACAGGGGGCTTTGAAAAACTGTTTTTT

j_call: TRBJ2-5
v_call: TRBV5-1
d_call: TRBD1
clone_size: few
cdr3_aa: CASSRYPGQGETQYF
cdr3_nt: TGCGCCAGCAGCCGTTACCCGGGACAGGGGGAGACCCAGTACTTC

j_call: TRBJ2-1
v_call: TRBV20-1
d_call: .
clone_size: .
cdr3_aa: CSARVPGSNVQFF
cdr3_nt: TGCAGTGCTAGAGTGCCGGGGTCAAATGTGCAGTTCTTC

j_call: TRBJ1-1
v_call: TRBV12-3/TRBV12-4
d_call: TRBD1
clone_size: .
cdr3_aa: CASRQGAGTEAFF
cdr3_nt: TGTGCCAGCCGACAGGGGGCTGGTACTGAAGCTTTCTTT

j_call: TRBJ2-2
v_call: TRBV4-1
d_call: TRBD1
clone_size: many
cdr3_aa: CASSLADREAGELFF
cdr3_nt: TGCGCCAGCAGCCTCGCGGACAGGGAGGCCGGGGAGCTGTTTTTT

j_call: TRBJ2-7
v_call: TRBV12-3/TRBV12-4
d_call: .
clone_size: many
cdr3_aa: CASRKPSPGGSYEQYF
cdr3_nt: TGTGCCAGCAGAAAACCTTCGCCAGGAGGCTCCTACGAGCAGTACTTC

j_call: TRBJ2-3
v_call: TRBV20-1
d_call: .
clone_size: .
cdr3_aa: CSARGGGGTYGTDTQYF
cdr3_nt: TGCAGTGCTAGGGGTGGAGGGGGGACCTACGGCACAGATACGCAGTATTTT

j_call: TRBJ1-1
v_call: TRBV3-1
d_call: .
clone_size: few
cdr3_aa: CASSLPQSGPTEAFF
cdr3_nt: TGTGCCAGCAGCCTCCCGCAGTCAGGGCCCACTGAAGCTTTCTTT

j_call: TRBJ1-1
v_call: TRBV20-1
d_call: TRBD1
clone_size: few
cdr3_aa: CSASDRGPLLNTEAFF
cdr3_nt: TGCAGTGCCTCCGACAGGGGGCCACTCTTGAACACTGAAGCTTTCTTT

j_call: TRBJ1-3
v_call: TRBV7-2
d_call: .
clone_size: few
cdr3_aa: CASSLGGSGVSGNTIYF
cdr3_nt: TGTGCCAGCAGCTTAGGGGGGTCGGGGGTCTCTGGAAACACCATATATTTT

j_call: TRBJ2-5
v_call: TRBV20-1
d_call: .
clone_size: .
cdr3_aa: CSARVRKETQYF
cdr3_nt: TGCAGTGCTAGAGTTCGAAAAGAGACCCAGTACTTC

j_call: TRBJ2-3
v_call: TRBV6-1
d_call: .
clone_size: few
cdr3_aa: CASSERASRFTDTQYF
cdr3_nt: TGTGCCAGCAGTGAACGAGCTAGTCGATTCACAGATACGCAGTATTTT

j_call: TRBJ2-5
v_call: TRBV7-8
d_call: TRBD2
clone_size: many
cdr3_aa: CASSLGREGPRETQYF
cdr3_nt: TGTGCCAGCAGCTTAGGGCGGGAGGGCCCTCGAGAGACCCAGTACTTC

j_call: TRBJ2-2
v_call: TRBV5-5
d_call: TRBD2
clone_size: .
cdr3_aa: CASSYGTSGRTIGELFF
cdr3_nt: TGTGCCAGCAGCTATGGGACTAGCGGGAGGACGATCGGGGAGCTGTTTTTT

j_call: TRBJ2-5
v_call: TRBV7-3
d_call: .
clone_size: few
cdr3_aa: CASSLTPDPSLDKETQYF
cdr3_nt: TGTGCCAGCAGCTTAACTCCCGATCCCTCGCTGGACAAAGAGACCCAGTACTTC

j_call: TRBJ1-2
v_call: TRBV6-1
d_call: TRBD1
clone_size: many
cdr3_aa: CASNRQGGSNYGYTF
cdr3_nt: TGTGCCAGCAACCGACAGGGAGGTTCTAACTATGGCTACACCTTC

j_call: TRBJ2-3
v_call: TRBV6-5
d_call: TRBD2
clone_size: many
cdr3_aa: CASSYTSGGADTQYF
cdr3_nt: TGTGCCAGCAGTTATACTAGCGGGGGGGCAGATACGCAGTATTTT

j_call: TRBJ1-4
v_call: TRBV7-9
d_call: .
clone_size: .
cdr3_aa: CASSSSGRTNEKLFF
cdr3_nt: TGTGCCAGCAGCTCCTCGGGGCGAACTAATGAAAAACTGTTTTTT

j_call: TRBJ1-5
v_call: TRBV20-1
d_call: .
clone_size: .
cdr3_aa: CSASSSTIRQPQHF
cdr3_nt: TGCAGTGCTAGTTCCAGTACAATCCGCCAGCCCCAGCATTTT

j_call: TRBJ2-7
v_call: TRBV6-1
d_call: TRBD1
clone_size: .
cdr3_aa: CASREMGQGLYEQYF
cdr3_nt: TGTGCCAGCAGGGAAATGGGACAGGGCCTTTACGAGCAGTACTTC

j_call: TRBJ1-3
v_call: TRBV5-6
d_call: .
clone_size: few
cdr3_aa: CASSLVPASGNTIYF
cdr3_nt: TGTGCCAGCAGCTTGGTGCCAGCCTCTGGAAACACCATATATTTT

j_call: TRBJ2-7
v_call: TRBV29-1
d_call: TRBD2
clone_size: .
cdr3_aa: CSVEEYSGIYEQYF
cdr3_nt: TGCAGCGTTGAAGAATATAGCGGGATCTACGAGCAGTACTTC

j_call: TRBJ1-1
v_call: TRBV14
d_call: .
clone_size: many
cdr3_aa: CASSSGRGTEAFF
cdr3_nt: TGTGCCAGCAGCTCCGGGAGAGGGACTGAAGCTTTCTTT

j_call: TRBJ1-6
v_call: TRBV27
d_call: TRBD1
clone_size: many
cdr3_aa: CASSEWDRGQYSPLHF
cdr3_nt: TGTGCCAGCAGTGAGTGGGACAGGGGGCAGTATTCACCCCTCCACTTT

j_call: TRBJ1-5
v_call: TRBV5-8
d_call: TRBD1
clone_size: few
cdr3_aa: CASSLWEGQGAQHF
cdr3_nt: TGTGCCAGCAGCTTGTGGGAAGGCCAGGGGGCCCAGCATTTT

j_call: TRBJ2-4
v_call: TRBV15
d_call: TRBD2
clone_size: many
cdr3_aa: CATSRTGLAGGITKNIQYF
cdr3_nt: TGTGCCACCAGCAGAACGGGACTAGCGGGGGGGATTACCAAAAACATTCAGTACTTC

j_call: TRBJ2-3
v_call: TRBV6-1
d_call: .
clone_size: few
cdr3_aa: CASSQGRITDTQYF
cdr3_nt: TGTGCCAGCAGTCAGGGACGGATCACAGATACGCAGTATTTT

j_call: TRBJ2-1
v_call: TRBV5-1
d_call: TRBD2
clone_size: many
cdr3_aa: CASSWTVNVGGGALGQFF
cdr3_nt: TGCGCCAGCAGCTGGACCGTCAATGTTGGCGGGGGGGCCTTAGGGCAGTTCTTC

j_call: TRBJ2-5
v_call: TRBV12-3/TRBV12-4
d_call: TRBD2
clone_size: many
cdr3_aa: CASSLGLAGVSQYF
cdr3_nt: TGTGCCAGCAGTTTAGGGCTAGCGGGGGTGTCCCAGTACTTC

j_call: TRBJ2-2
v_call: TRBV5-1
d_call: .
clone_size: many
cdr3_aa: CASSLSGLPDTGELFF
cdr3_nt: TGCGCCAGCAGCTTGTCGGGACTCCCAGACACCGGGGAGCTGTTTTTT

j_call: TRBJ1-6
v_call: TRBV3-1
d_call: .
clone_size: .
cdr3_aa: CASSQEAGWNSPLHF
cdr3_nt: TGTGCCAGCAGCCAAGAGGCAGGGTGGAACTCACCCCTCCACTTT

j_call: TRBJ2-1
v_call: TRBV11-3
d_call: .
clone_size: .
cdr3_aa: CASSLSAPIYEQFF
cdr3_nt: TGTGCCAGCAGCTTATCAGCACCTATCTATGAGCAGTTCTTC

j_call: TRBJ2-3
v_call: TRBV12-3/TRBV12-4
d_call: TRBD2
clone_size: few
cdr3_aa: CASRTSGSTDTQYF
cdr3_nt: TGTGCCAGCAGGACTAGCGGGAGCACAGATACGCAGTATTTT

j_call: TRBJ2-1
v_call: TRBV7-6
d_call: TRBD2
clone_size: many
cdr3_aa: CASSLAISGGSGNEQFF
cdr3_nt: TGTGCCAGCAGCTTAGCCATTAGCGGGGGCTCTGGGAATGAGCAGTTCTTC

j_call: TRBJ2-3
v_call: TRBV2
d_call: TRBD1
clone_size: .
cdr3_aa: CASSVPGQAGPTDTQYF
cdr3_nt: TGTGCCAGCAGTGTACCGGGACAGGCCGGCCCTACAGATACGCAGTATTTT

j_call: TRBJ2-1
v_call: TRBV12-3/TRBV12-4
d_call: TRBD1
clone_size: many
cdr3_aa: CASSQDTGTGLNEQFF
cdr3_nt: TGTGCCAGCAGCCAAGACACCGGGACAGGGCTGAATGAGCAGTTCTTC

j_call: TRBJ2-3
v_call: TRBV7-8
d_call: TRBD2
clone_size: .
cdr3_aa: CASSSFSGGLTDTQYF
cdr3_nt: TGTGCCAGCAGCTCTTTTAGCGGGGGCCTCACAGATACGCAGTATTTT

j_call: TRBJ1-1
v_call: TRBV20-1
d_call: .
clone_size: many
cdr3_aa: CSARAQSGNPAFF
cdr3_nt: TGCAGTGCTAGAGCACAATCAGGGAATCCCGCTTTCTTT

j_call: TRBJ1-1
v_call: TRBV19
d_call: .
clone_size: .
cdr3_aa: CASKEGGNTEAFF
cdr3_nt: TGTGCCAGTAAGGAAGGGGGGAACACTGAAGCTTTCTTT

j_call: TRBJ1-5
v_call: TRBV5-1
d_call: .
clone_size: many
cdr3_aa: CASSLGRDQPQHF
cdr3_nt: TGCGCCAGCAGCTTGGGACGGGATCAGCCCCAGCATTTT

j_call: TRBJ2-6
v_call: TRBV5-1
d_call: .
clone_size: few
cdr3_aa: CASSSPPGLPGANVLTF
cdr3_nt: TGCGCCAGCAGCTCCCCGCCAGGGCTACCTGGGGCCAACGTCCTGACTTTC

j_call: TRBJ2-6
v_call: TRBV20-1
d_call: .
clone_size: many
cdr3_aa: CSAPFRGSSGANVLTF
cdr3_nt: TGCAGTGCGCCCTTCCGGGGTAGCTCTGGGGCCAACGTCCTGACTTTC

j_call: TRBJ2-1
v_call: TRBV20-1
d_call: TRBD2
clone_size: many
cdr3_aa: CSAKTSGGLYNEQFF
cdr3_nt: TGCAGTGCTAAAACCAGCGGGGGGCTCTACAATGAGCAGTTCTTC

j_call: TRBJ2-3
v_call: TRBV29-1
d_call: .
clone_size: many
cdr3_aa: CSVRDPLRGDTQYF
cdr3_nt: TGCAGCGTCCGGGATCCCTTAAGGGGGGATACGCAGTATTTT

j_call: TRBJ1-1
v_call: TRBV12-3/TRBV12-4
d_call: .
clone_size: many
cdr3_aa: CASSLIRQGEAFF
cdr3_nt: TGTGCCAGCAGTTTAATCCGGCAGGGAGAAGCTTTCTTT

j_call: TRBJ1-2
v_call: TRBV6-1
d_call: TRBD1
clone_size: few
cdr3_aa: CASSLGTGLVYGYTF
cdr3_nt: TGTGCCAGCAGCCTGGGGACAGGGCTTGTCTATGGCTACACCTTC

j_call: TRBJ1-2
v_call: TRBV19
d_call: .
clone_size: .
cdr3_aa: CASSIIGSVDLSGYTF
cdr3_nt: TGTGCCAGTAGTATTATTGGGAGTGTTGATTTAAGCGGCTACACCTTC